These 5 T cell receptor beta chains were sequenced from one sample in a study of T cells in Graves' hyperthyroidism and ophthalmopathy. Amplified regions were TCR beta CDR3 sequences from RNA transcripts. First-round RT-PCR targeting the TCR CDR3 was performed with the HTBI primer set. TCRdb re-called the multiplex PCR reads with MiXCR, one entry per CDR3 protein. The sample shows about 290,000 distinct CDR3 sequences, roughly 15% of them seen only once. The sequencing sample was made of blood. The receptors originated from a woman aged 50 to 60 with Graves' hyperthyroidism that later progressed to Graves' ophthalmopathy.

This clonotype was observed a single time. This sequence may be a read error, since a much larger clone differs from it by one base. The chain has TRBV5-1 and TRBJ2-3; 8 nucleotides match TRBD2. CDR3 length: 15 amino acids. In germline, CDR1 is SGHRS, CDR2 YFSETQ. The chain's CDR3 is CAGSLGSGTTDTQYF. The DNA of the CDR3 is TGCGCCGGCAGCTTGGGTAGCGGGACCACAGATACGCAGTATTTT.

Ten or more counts support this clonotype. The rearrangement links TRBV20-1 to TRBJ2-1; TRBD2 agrees at 12 bases. The CDR3 is made up of 15 amino acids. With 8 bases clipped from V and 5 bases from J, the junction kept 10 bases outside the gene matches. CDR1 DFQATT and CDR2 SNEGSKA come from the germline V gene (reference sequence). The CDR3 protein is CSSNGGLAGNNEQFF. CDR3 DNA: TGCAGTTCTAATGGGGGACTAGCGGGCAACAATGAGCAGTTCTTC.

This clonotype was recorded many times. The V and J genes are TRBV11-2 and TRBJ2-3; possibly TRBD1 or TRBD2 for D (5 bases each). The CDR3 has 15 residues. Per the germline V gene, CDR1 is SGHAT and CDR2 is FQNNGV. V was pared by 4 bases and J by 2 bases, with 13 bases between. CDR3 sequence reads: CASSYGTADTDTQYF. DNA for the CDR3: TGTGCCAGCAGCTATGGGACGGCCGACACAGATACGCAGTATTTT.

This clonotype has at least ten counts. The chain combines TRBV6-8 with TRBJ1-5; D is unclear. Germline lookup yields CDR1 MNHGY and CDR2 SAAAGT. The CDR3 contains 13 residues. Deletions cut 0 bases from V and 6 bases from J, with 6 bases between. The CDR3: CASSYSGVQPQHF. The CDR3 DNA reads as TGTGCCAGCAGTTACTCCGGGGTTCAGCCCCAGCATTTT.

V is TRBV10-3 and J is TRBJ1-1; unclear D gene. Per germline, CDR1 ENHRY and CDR2 SYGVKD. The CDR3 has 12 amino acids. The germline V and J ends were trimmed by 5 bases and 4 bases, with 8 bases remaining between them. This CDR3 is CAISTDGTEAFF. The DNA of the CDR3 is TGTGCCATCAGTACAGACGGCACTGAAGCTTTCTTT.